This TCR beta chain was sequenced for a study of CD8 T cells in ankylosing spondylitis. This clonotype was observed at least ten times. Its specificity is not known. This CDR3 is 19 amino acids long. Germline CDR1 reads LGHNA; CDR2 reads YNFKEQ. Trimming left V 1 base short and J 6 bases short, with 27 bases between. Overall study findings and caveats: Characteristic, it appeared, of ankylosing spondylitis blood was a TCR beta motif of seven or eight highly homologous variants. Disease-associated clones were reportedly significantly overrepresented in matched ankylosing spondylitis synovial fluid. Both synovial fluid and blood in reactive arthritis had previously been reported to carry some motif variants. The authors found the disease-linked clones to be CD8+ and relatively rare in peripheral blood.

The authors made TCR beta libraries by quantitative 5'-RACE with molecular barcodes. TCRdb recomputed calls from the 5' RACE reads with MiXCR, one row per CDR3 protein. The data contain around 540,000 distinct CDR3 sequences, approximately 11% of them singletons. J is TRBJ1-1 and V is TRBV4-2; D is perhaps TRBD1 (6 bases). The receptor was isolated from a male donor with ankylosing spondylitis. Sequencing input: blood, either unsorted or a sorted T cell fraction (not recorded which). CDR3 in DNA: TGTGCCAGCAGCCAAGGTGGTAAGGGGGGAAGTTTAGGTTACGCTGAAGCTTTCTTT. Translated: CASSQGGKGGSLGYAEAFF.